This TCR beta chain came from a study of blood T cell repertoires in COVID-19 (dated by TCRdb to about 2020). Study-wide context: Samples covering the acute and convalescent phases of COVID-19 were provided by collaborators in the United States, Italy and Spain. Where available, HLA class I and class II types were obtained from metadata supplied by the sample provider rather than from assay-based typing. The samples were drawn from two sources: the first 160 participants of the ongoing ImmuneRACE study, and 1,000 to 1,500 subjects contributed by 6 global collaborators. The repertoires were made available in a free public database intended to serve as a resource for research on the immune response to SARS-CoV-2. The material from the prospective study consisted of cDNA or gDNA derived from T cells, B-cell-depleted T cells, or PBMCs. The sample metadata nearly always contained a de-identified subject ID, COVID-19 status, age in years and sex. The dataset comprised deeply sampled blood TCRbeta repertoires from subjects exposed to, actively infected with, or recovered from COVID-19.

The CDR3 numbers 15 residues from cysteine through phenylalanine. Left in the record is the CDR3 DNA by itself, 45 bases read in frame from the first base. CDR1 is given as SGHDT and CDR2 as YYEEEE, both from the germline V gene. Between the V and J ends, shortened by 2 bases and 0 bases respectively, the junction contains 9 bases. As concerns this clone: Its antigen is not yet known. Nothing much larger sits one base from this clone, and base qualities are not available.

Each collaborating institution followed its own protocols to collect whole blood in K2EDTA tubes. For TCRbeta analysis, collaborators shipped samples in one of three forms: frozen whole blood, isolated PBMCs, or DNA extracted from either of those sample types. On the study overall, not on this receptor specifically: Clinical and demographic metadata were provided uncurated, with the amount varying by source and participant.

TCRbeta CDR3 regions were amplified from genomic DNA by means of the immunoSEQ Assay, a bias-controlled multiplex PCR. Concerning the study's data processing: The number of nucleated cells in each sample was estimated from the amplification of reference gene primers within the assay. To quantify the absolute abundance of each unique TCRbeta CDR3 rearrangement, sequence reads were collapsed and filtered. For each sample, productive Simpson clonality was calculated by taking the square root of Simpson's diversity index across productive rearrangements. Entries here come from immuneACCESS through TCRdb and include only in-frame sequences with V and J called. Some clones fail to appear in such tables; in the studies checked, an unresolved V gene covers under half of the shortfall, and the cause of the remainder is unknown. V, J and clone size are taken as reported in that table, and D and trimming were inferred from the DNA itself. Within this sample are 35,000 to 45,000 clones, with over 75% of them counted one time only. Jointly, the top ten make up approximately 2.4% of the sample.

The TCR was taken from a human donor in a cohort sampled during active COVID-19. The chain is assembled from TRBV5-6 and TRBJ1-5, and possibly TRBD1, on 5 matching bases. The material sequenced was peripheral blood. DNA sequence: TGTGCCAGCAGCTTACAGGAGTATAGCAATCAGCCCCAGCATTTT. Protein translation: CASSLQEYSNQPQHF.